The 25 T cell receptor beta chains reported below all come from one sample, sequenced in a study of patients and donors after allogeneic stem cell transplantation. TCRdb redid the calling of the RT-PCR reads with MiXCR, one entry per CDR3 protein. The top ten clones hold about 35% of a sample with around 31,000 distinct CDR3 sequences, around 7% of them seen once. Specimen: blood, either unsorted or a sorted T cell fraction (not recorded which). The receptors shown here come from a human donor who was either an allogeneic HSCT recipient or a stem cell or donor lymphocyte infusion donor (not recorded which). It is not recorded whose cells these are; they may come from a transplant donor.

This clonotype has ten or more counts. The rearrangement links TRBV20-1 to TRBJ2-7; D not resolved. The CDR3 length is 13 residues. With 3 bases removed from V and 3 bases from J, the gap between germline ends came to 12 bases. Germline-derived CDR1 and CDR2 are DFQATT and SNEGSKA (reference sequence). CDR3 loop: CSASSAYYYEQYF. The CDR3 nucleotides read TGCAGTGCTAGTTCTGCGTATTACTACGAGCAGTACTTC.

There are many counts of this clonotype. For the CDR3, the DNA is TGTGCCAGCACCCTTCGCGGGGACAATGAGCAGTTCTTC. It yields the protein CASTLRGDNEQFF. The chain employs TRBV7-9 and TRBJ2-1; D is perhaps TRBD2 (6 bases). CDR1 is SEHNR and CDR2 is FQNEAQ in the germline V gene (reference sequence). CDR3 size: 13 residues. Deletions cut 7 bases from V and 5 bases from J, with 12 bases between. Looking up the rest from reference TRBV7-9 and TRBJ2-1 gives the full variable domain: DTGVSQNPRHKITKRGQNVTFRCDPISEHNRLYWYRQTLGQGPEFLTYFQNEAQLEKSRLLSDRFSAERPKGSFSTLEIQRTEQGDSAMYLCASTLRGDNEQFFGPGTRLTVL.

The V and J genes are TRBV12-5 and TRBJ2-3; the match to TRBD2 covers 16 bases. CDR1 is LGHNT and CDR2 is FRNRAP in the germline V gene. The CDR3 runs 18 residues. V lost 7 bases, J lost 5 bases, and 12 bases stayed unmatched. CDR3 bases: TGTGCTAGTGCCACGGGACTAGCGGGAGGGCCTTTCATAGATACGCAGTATTTT. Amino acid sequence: CASATGLAGGPFIDTQYF.

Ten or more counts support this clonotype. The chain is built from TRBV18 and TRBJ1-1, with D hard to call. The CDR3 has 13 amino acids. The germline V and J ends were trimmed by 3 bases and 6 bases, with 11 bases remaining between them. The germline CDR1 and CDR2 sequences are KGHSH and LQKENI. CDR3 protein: CASSPHSTSEAFF. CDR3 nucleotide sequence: TGTGCCAGCTCACCTCACTCGACGTCTGAAGCTTTCTTT.

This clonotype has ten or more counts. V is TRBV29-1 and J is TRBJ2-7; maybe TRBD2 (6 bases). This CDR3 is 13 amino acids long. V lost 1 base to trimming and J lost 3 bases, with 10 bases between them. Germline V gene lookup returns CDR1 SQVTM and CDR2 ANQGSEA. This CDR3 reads CSVEANGGYEQYF. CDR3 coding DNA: TGCAGCGTTGAAGCCAACGGGGGCTACGAGCAGTACTTC.

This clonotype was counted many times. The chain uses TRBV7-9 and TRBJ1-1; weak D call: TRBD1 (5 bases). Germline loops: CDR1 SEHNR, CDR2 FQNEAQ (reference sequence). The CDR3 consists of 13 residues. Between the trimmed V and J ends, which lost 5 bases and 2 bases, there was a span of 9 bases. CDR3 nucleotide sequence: TGTGCCAGCAGCATGGACATTAACACTGAAGCTTTCTTT. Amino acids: CASSMDINTEAFF.

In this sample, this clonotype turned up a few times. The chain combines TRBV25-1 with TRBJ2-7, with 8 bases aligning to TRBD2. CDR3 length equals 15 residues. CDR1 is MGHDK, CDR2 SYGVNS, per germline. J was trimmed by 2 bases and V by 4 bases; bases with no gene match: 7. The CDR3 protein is CASSGQGLGAYEQYF. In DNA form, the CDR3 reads TGTGCCAGCAGTGGTCAGGGACTAGGAGCCTACGAGCAGTACTTC.

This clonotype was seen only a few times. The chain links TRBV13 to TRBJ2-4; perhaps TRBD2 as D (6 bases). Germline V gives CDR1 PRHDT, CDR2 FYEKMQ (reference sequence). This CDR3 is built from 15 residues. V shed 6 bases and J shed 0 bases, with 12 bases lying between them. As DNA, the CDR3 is TGTGCCAGCAGACATAGCGGTTTAGCCAAAAACATTCAGTACTTC. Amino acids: CASRHSGLAKNIQYF. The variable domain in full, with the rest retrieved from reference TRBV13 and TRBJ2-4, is AAGVIQSPRHLIKEKRETATLKCYPIPRHDTVYWYQQGPGQDPQFLISFYEKMQSDKGSIPDRFSAQQFSDYHSELNMSSLELGDSALYFCASRHSGLAKNIQYFGAGTRLSVL.

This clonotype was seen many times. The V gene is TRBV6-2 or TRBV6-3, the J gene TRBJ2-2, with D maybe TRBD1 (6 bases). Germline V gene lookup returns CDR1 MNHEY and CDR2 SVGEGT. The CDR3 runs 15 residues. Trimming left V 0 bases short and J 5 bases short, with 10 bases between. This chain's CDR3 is CASSYSRQGTGELFF. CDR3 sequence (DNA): TGTGCCAGCAGTTACTCAAGGCAGGGGACCGGGGAGCTGTTTTTT.

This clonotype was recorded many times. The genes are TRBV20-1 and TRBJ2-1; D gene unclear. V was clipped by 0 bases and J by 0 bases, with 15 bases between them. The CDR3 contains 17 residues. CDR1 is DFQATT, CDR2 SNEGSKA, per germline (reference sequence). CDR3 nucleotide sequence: TGCAGTGCTAGAGATGGTCTAGTCCCCAGCTCCTACAATGAGCAGTTCTTC. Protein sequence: CSARDGLVPSSYNEQFF.

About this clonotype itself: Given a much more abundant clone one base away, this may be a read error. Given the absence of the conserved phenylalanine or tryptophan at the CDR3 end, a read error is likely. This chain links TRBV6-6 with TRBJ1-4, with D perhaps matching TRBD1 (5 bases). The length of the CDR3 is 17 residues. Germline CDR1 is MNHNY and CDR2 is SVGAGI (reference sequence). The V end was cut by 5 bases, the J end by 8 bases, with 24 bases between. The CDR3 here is CASSLVPSGTTNEKLFL. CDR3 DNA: TGTGCCAGCAGTCTGGTCCCCTCCGGGACTACGAACGAAAAACTGTTTCTT.

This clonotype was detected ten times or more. CDR3 DNA sequence: TGTGCCAGCAGGCTTCGTAGGAACACTGAAGCTTTCTTT. This encodes CASRLRRNTEAFF. V gene TRBV6-1 combines with J gene TRBJ1-1; no firm D call. The germline V gene encodes CDR1 MNHNS and CDR2 SASEGT. Between the trimmed V and J ends, which lost 6 bases and 1 base, there was a span of 9 bases. The CDR3 is made up of 13 amino acids.

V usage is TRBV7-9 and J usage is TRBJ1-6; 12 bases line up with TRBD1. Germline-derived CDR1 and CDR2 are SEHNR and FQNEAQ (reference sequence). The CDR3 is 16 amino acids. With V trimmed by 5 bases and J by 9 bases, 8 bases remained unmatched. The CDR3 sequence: CASSPLGQGAGSPLHF. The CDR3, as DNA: TGTGCCAGCAGCCCGTTGGGACAGGGGGCGGGTTCACCCCTCCACTTT.

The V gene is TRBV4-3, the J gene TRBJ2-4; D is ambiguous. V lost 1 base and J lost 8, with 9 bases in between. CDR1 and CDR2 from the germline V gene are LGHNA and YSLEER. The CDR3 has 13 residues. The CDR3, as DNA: TGCGCCAGCAGCCAAGTACTTGCGGACATTCAGTACTTC. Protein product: CASSQVLADIQYF.

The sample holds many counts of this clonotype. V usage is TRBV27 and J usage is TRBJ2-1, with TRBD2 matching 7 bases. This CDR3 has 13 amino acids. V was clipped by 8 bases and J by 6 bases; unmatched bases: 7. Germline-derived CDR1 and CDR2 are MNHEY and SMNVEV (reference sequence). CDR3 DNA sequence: TGTGCCAGCGGGAGGGGTTACTTCAATGAGCAGTTCTTC. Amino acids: CASGRGYFNEQFF.

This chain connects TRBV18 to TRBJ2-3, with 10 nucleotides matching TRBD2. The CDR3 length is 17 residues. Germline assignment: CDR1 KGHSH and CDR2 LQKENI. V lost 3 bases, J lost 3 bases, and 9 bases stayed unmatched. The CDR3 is CASSPWASGSITDTQYF. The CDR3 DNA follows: TGTGCCAGCTCACCTTGGGCTAGCGGGAGCATAACAGATACGCAGTATTTT.

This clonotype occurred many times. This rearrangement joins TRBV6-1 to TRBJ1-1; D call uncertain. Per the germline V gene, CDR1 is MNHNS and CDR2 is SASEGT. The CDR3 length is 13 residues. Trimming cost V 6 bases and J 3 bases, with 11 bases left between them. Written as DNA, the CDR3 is TGTGCCAGCAGCACCGGCCCCTACACTGAAGCTTTCTTT. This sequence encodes CASSTGPYTEAFF.

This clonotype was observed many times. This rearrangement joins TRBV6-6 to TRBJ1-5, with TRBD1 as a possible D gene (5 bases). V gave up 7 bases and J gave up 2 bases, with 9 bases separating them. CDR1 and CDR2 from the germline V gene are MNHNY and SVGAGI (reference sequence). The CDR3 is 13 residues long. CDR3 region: CASIWGGNQPQHF. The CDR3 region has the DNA TGTGCCAGCATCTGGGGGGGCAATCAGCCCCAGCATTTT.

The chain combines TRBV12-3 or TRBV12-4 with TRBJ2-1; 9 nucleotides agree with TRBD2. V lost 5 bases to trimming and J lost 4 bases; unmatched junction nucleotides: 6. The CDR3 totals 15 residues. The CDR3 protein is CASSRTSVMYNEQFF. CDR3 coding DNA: TGTGCCAGCAGTCGGACTAGCGTTATGTACAATGAGCAGTTCTTC.

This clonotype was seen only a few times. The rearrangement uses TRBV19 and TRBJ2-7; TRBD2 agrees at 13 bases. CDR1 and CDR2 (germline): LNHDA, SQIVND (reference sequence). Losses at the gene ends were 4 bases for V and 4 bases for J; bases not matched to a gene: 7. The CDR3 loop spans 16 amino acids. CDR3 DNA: TGTGCCAGTAGTACCGCCGGGACTAGCGGGACTTACGAGCAGTACTTC. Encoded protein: CASSTAGTSGTYEQYF.

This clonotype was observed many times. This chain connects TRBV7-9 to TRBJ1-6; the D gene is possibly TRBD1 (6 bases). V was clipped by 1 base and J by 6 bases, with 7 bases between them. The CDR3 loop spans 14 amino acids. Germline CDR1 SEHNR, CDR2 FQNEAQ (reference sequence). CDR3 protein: CASSLGTANSPLHF. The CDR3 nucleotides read TGTGCCAGCAGCTTAGGGACAGCTAATTCACCCCTCCACTTT.

In DNA form, the CDR3 reads TGTGCCAGCAGTTACTCCGGCTCCGGACTAGCGGGAGGCATCCCCTACGAGCAGTACTTC. Protein: CASSYSGSGLAGGIPYEQYF. The J gene is TRBJ2-7, the V gene TRBV6-5, with TRBD2 identical over 14 bases. CDR1 MNHEY and CDR2 SVGAGI come from the germline V gene. Trimming at V came to 0 bases and at J to 2 bases, leaving 12 bases not matched to a gene. CDR3 size: 20 residues.

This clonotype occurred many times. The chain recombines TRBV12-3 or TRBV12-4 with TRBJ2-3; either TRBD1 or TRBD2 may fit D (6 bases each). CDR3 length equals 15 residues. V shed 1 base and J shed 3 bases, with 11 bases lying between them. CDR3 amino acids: CASSLGGGRTDTQYF. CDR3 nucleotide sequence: TGTGCCAGCAGTTTAGGAGGGGGGCGAACAGATACGCAGTATTTT.

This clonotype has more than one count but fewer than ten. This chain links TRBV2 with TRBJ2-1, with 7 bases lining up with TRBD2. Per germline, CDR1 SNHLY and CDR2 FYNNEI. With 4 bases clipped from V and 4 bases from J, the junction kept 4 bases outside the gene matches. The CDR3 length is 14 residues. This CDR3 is CASSAGTIYNEQFF. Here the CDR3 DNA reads TGTGCCAGCAGTGCGGGGACTATTTACAATGAGCAGTTCTTC. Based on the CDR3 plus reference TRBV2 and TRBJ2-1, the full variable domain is EPEVTQTPSHQVTQMGQEVILRCVPISNHLYFYWYRQILGQKVEFLVSFYNNEISEKSEIFDDQFSVERPDGSNFTLKIRSTKLEDSAMYFCASSAGTIYNEQFFGPGTRLTVL.

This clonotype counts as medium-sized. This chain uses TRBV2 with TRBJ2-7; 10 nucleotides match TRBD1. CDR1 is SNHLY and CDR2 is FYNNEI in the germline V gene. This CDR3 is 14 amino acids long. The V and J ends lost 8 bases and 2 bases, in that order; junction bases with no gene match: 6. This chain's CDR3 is CASRPGTGAYEQYF. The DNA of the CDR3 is TGTGCCAGCCGCCCCGGGACAGGGGCCTACGAGCAGTACTTC.